This TCR beta chain was observed in a study of T cell responses to AZD1222 COVID-19 vaccine. Points from the study as a whole: Spike-specific TCR repertoires showed rising breadth and depth after two AZD1222 doses.

As regards this clone: Its antigen is as yet unknown.

The CDR3 spans 13 residues. V shed 6 bases, J shed 5 bases, and the junction held 4 bases outside the gene matches. Data came from immunoSEQ multiplex PCR; TCRdb stores just in-frame clones and leaves some out. The sample carries roughly 96,000 clones, 75% to 90% recorded once. The sequence was collected from an adult in good health. Material: peripheral blood, obtained on day 0 of AZD1222 vaccination. V gene TRBV12-3 or TRBV12-4 combines with J gene TRBJ1-1, with 9 bases that match TRBD1. CDR3 nucleotide sequence: TGTGCCAGCAGGCGGACAGGGGAAACTGAAGCTTTCTTT. Its protein product is CASRRTGETEAFF.